This TCR beta chain originates from a study of early T cells in non-severe SARS-CoV-2 infection. Whole-study context: Sequencing targeted bulk RNA from unsorted whole blood, leaving chains unpaired. The study, taken as a whole, reports: Private and CD4 specificities were missed by VDJdb matching, which favored anti-spike CD8 responses.

About this clonotype itself: Its antigen is still unknown.

The library protocol tagged individual cDNA molecules with unique molecular identifiers. TCRdb independently ran MiXCR on the 5' RACE reads; one entry per CDR3 protein. The repertoire holds some 30,000 distinct CDR3 sequences, with 6% to 7% as singletons. The ends were cut back, 7 bases at V and 7 bases at J, with 19 bases in the middle. The CDR3 is made up of 15 amino acids. Germline V gives CDR1 MNHEY, CDR2 SMNVEV (reference sequence). Sample: whole blood. This receptor was obtained from an adult who was a healthcare worker with PCR-confirmed SARS-CoV-2 infection or an uninfected control (not recorded which). V gene TRBV27 combines with J gene TRBJ1-4; maybe TRBD1 (5 bases). This CDR3 is CASTLFQGSSEKLFF. The CDR3 bases are TGTGCCAGCACCCTTTTCCAGGGAAGTAGTGAAAAACTGTTTTTT. Drawing the rest from reference TRBV27 and TRBJ1-4, the complete variable domain is EAQVTQNPRYLITVTGKKLTVTCSQNMNHEYMSWYRQDPGLGLRQIYYSMNVEVTDKGDVPEGYKVSRKEKRNFPLILESPSPNQTSLYFCASTLFQGSSEKLFFGSGTQLSVL.